The next 12 T cell receptor beta chains were all read from a single sample in a study of OX40 agonist ivuxolimab in advanced cancers. TCRdb's table, derived via immunoSEQ multiplex PCR, lists solely in-frame clones and lacks some. The sample shows 65,000 to 75,000 clones, around 86% of them seen only once. Sequenced here: CD4+ or CD8+ T cells sorted from blood, sampled in a trial of the OX40 agonist ivuxolimab. Receptors originate from an adult with an advanced solid tumor such as melanoma, head and neck, liver or kidney cancer.

The rearrangement uses TRBV4-1 and TRBJ1-5; D is uncertain. CDR1 MGHRA and CDR2 YSYEKL come from the germline V gene. The CDR3 has 13 amino acids. The V end lost 11 bases, the J end lost 3 bases, and 14 bases lay between the germline ends. CDR3 region: CARFLANNQPQHF. CDR3 bases: TGCGCCCGATTCCTGGCGAACAATCAGCCCCAGCATTTT.

The chain has TRBV7-6 and TRBJ2-5; D unresolved. The V gene's germline CDR1 is SGHVS and CDR2 FNYEAQ. This CDR3 has 12 residues. Trimming cost V 5 bases and J 4 bases, with 8 bases left between them. CDR3 in DNA: TGTGCCAGCAGCCCCACCGGAGAGACCCAGTACTTC. Amino acid sequence: CASSPTGETQYF.

The chain employs TRBV11-2 and TRBJ2-7; D is unresolved. Germline assignment: CDR1 SGHAT and CDR2 FQNNGV. The CDR3 consists of 14 residues. Between the trimmed V and J ends, which lost 5 bases and 0 bases, there was a span of 11 bases. CDR3 DNA: TGTGCCAGCAGCCCATCAAGCAACTCCTACGAGCAGTACTTC. Protein product: CASSPSSNSYEQYF.

The J gene is TRBJ2-2, the V gene TRBV27; possibly TRBD1 for D (6 bases). The CDR3 extends over 15 amino acids. Trimming removed 5 bases from V and 4 bases from J, with 14 bases in between. CDR1 is MNHEY, CDR2 SMNVEV, per germline (reference sequence). CDR3 amino acids: CASSARGGATGELFF. In DNA, the CDR3 is TGTGCCAGCAGTGCCCGAGGGGGAGCCACCGGGGAGCTGTTTTTT.

The chain is built from TRBV10-2 and TRBJ1-2, with 9 bases identical to TRBD1. The CDR3 sequence is 15 residues long. Per the germline V gene, CDR1 is WSHSY and CDR2 is SAAADI. Trimming took 3 bases from V and 8 from J; bases not matched to a gene: 10. The CDR3 protein is CASSDLGTGTEGYTF. The CDR3 bases are TGCGCCAGCAGTGATCTTGGGACAGGGACGGAGGGCTACACCTTC.

The chain joins TRBV6-1 to TRBJ2-1, with D tentatively TRBD1 or TRBD2 (5 bases each). Germline V gene sequence: CDR1 MNHNS, CDR2 SASEGT. The CDR3 length is 15 residues. The germline V and J ends were trimmed by 4 bases and 5 bases, with 15 bases remaining between them. This CDR3 reads CASSAWGKDDNEQFF. CDR3 DNA sequence: TGTGCCAGCAGTGCTTGGGGGAAGGACGACAATGAGCAGTTCTTC.

The chain is built from TRBV5-1 and TRBJ1-4; D is undetermined. Per germline, CDR1 SGHRS and CDR2 YFSETQ. Trimming took off 2 bases at V and 12 bases at J, with 11 bases between the two ends. This CDR3 spans 12 amino acids. CDR3 region: CASSFPGRELFF. As DNA, the CDR3 is TGCGCCAGCAGCTTCCCAGGACGAGAACTGTTTTTT.

The chain uses TRBV5-1 and TRBJ2-5, with D hard to call. CDR1 is SGHRS and CDR2 is YFSETQ in the germline V gene. This CDR3 comprises 14 residues. V was shortened by 1 base and J by 2 bases, with 9 bases between the two germline ends. CDR3 residues: CASSLSGRQETQYF. DNA of the CDR3: TGCGCCAGCAGCTTGTCGGGCAGACAAGAGACCCAGTACTTC.

The CDR3 sequence: CASSQGGEETQYF. The CDR3 DNA reads TGTGCCAGCAGCCAAGGAGGTGAAGAGACCCAGTACTTC. This sequence joins TRBV4-2 and TRBJ2-5; the D is unclear. This CDR3 is built from 13 residues. The germline CDR1 and CDR2 sequences are LGHNA and YNFKEQ. Trimming removed 1 base from V and 3 bases from J, with 6 bases in between.

This clone was observed a single time. This chain connects TRBV7-2 to TRBJ1-5, with 8 bases matching TRBD1. The CDR3 extends over 16 amino acids. The V segment lost 4 bases and the J segment 5 bases; nucleotides outside the gene matches: 10. In germline, CDR1 is SGHTA, CDR2 FQGNSA. CDR3 sequence (DNA): TGTGCCAGCAGCTATTCAGGGGGCGCCTGGGATCAGCCCCAGCATTTT. Encoded protein: CASSYSGGAWDQPQHF.

The chain carries TRBV10-2 and TRBJ1-1, with D perhaps TRBD1 (6 bases). The CDR3 length is 15 residues. The germline V and J ends were trimmed by 5 bases and 3 bases, with 16 bases remaining between them. Germline V gives CDR1 WSHSY, CDR2 SAAADI. The CDR3: CASSTLTGKDTEAFF. The DNA of the CDR3 is TGCGCCAGCAGTACTTTGACAGGCAAGGACACTGAAGCTTTCTTT.

V gene TRBV30 combines with J gene TRBJ1-3; TRBD1 matches 8 bases. CDR3 size: 16 residues. V gave up 3 bases and J gave up 4 bases; unmatched junction bases: 11. Germline assignment: CDR1 GTSNPN and CDR2 SVGIG (reference sequence). CDR3 nucleotides: TGTGCCTGGAGCCTCCGGGACAGGCTTGTCGGAAACACCATATATTTT. Amino acid sequence: CAWSLRDRLVGNTIYF. Using reference TRBV30 and TRBJ1-3 for the parts outside the CDR3, the full variable domain is SQTIHQWPATLVQPVGSPLSLECTVEGTSNPNLYWYRQAAGRGLQLLFYSVGIGQISSEVPQNLSASRPQDRQFILSSKKLLLSDSGFYLCAWSLRDRLVGNTIYFGEGSWLTVV.